This T cell receptor beta chain was retrieved from a study of shared clonotypes between healthy human individuals. Study-wide context: For every donor, three CD4 naive, three CD4 memory, two CD8 naive and one CD8 memory plates were used.

Trimming removed 6 bases from V and 4 bases from J, with 17 bases in between. Germline assignment: CDR1 KGHSH and CDR2 LQKENI. The CDR3 covers 15 residues. Measured with immunoSEQ multiplex PCR; TCRdb has only the in-frame clones, and not every one. Of around 510,000 clones listed, about 96% are singletons. Donors, without exception, were Caucasian adults residing in Nashville, Tennessee. CD45RA-negative memory and CD45RA+ naive subsets were split from the CD4+ cells. The specimen was naive CD4+ T cells sorted from blood. Subset meaning: CD45RA+ positively selected. The V and J genes are TRBV18 and TRBJ2-3, with D tentatively TRBD1 or TRBD2 (5 bases each). This clonotype originated in a woman aged 25 to 39 in good health. CDR3 in amino acids: CASSTGGEGPDTQYF. CDR3 DNA sequence: TGTGCCAGCTCTACGGGCGGAGAGGGGCCAGATACGCAGTATTTT. The full variable domain, its missing parts supplied by reference TRBV18 and TRBJ2-3, is NAGVMQNPRHLVRRRGQEARLRCSPMKGHSHVYWYRQLPEEGLKFMVYLQKENIIDESGMPKERFSAEFPKEGPSILRIQQVVRGDSAAYFCASSTGGEGPDTQYFGPGTRLTVL.